The 30 T cell receptor beta chains below come from one sample, sequenced in a study of blood T cell repertoires in COVID-19. Generated by immunoSEQ multiplex PCR, the TCRdb table keeps only in-frame clones and is missing some. Counted here are more than 80,000 clones, more than 65% occurring once; the ten biggest clones make up 20%. The material sequenced was peripheral blood. These receptors were collected from a woman at least 80 years old with active or convalescent COVID-19.

The chain uses TRBV30 and TRBJ1-4, with 7 bases identical to TRBD1. J gave up 7 bases and V 1 base, and 6 bases lay outside the gene matches. The CDR3 extends over 14 amino acids. The germline CDR1 and CDR2 sequences are GTSNPN and SVGIG (reference sequence). The CDR3 DNA reads as TGTGCCTGGAGTGCCCAGGGGGGAGGTGAAAAACTGTTTTTT. It specifies CAWSAQGGGEKLFF.

The rearrangement links TRBV5-4 to TRBJ2-7; 13 nucleotides line up with TRBD2. The V gene end was trimmed by 4 bases and the J gene end by 4 bases; junction bases not matched to a gene: 8. Looked up from germline, CDR1 is SGHNT and CDR2 is YYREEE (reference sequence). CDR3 size: 16 residues. Here the CDR3 DNA reads TGTGCCAGCAGCAAACGACTAGCGGGGGGCCCATACGAGCAGTACTTC. It translates to CASSKRLAGGPYEQYF.

V and J are TRBV18 and TRBJ2-5; TRBD2 matches at 9 bases. The germline V gene encodes CDR1 KGHSH and CDR2 LQKENI. This CDR3 is 14 amino acids long. J lost 4 bases, V lost 2 bases, and 2 bases had no gene match. The CDR3 coding sequence is TGTGCCAGCTCACCAGCTAGCGGGGTAGAGACCCAGTACTTC. It yields the protein CASSPASGVETQYF.

The rearrangement joins TRBV6-6 to TRBJ2-7; 8 bases map to TRBD2. The V gene's germline CDR1 is MNHNY and CDR2 SVGAGI (reference sequence). The CDR3 is 13 amino acids. Trimming took 2 bases from V and 9 from J; bases not matched to a gene: 6. The CDR3 nucleotides are TGTGCCAGCAGTTACGTCCCGGGACTAGGGCAGTACTTC. Translated: CASSYVPGLGQYF.

This chain joins TRBV9 and TRBJ2-1, with 7 bases lining up with TRBD1. The J segment lost 4 bases and the V segment lost 3 bases, leaving 10 bases of the junction unmatched. The germline gives CDR1 SGDLS, CDR2 YYNGEE. The CDR3 spans 16 residues. The CDR3 DNA reads as TGTGCCAGCAGCGGGAGACAGGGATTAATTTACAATGAGCAGTTCTTC. Residues: CASSGRQGLIYNEQFF.

The chain joins TRBV6-5 to TRBJ2-5, with 11 bases that match TRBD2. The V segment lost 7 bases and the J segment 5 bases; nucleotides outside the gene matches: 6. The CDR3 contains 14 residues. The germline CDR1 and CDR2 sequences are MNHEY and SVGAGI. CDR3 sequence (DNA): TGTGCCAGCATAGCGGGGGGGCCCAGGGAGACCCAGTACTTC. Translating it yields CASIAGGPRETQYF.

This rearrangement joins TRBV6-5 to TRBJ1-1; 7 positions agree with TRBD1. The V segment lost 6 bases and the J segment 7 bases; nucleotides outside the gene matches: 14. Germline-derived CDR1 and CDR2 are MNHEY and SVGAGI. There are 15 residues in the CDR3. The CDR3 protein is CASRKGAGVAREAFF. The CDR3 DNA reads TGTGCCAGCAGAAAGGGGGCAGGTGTCGCCCGTGAAGCTTTCTTT.

The chain employs TRBV5-6 and TRBJ2-2; D remains unclear. Germline loops: CDR1 SGHDT, CDR2 YYEEEE. The ends were cut back, 3 bases at V and 3 bases at J, with 15 bases in the middle. This CDR3 comprises 16 residues. In DNA form, the CDR3 reads TGTGCCAGCAGCTCAGACACGGCCGTATACACCGGGGAGCTGTTTTTT. This codes for CASSSDTAVYTGELFF.

Of note for this clone: The sample holds other DNA sequences that translate to the same CDR3. J is TRBJ2-5 and V is TRBV7-3; D unclear. CDR1 is SGHTA, CDR2 FQGTGA, per germline. The CDR3 has 13 residues. Trimming took 4 bases from V and 7 from J, leaving 13 bases between them. The CDR3 is CASSSDPRGTQYF. The CDR3 DNA reads as TGTGCCAGCAGCTCCGACCCACGAGGGACCCAGTACTTC.

The V and J genes are TRBV12-3 or TRBV12-4 and TRBJ1-2; D not certain. The CDR3 is made up of 11 amino acids. Trimming removed 3 bases at V and 8 bases at J, with 7 bases between. The CDR3 DNA sequence: TGTGCCAGCAGTTTGGGAGGAGGCTACACCTTC. This codes for CASSLGGGYTF.

In nucleotides, the CDR3 is TGTGCCAGCTCAAGAGTTATACAGGGGGCGGGCGAGCAGTACTTC. Its protein product is CASSRVIQGAGEQYF. The rearrangement links TRBV6-5 to TRBJ2-7, with 9 bases lining up with TRBD1. Germline V gene sequence: CDR1 MNHEY, CDR2 SVGAGI. The V segment lost 8 bases and the J segment 6 bases; nucleotides outside the gene matches: 14. The CDR3 is 15 residues long.

The genes are TRBV20-1 and TRBJ1-2; D might be TRBD1 (5 bases). CDR3 length: 17 residues. Trimming took 3 bases from V and 2 from J, leaving 22 bases between them. CDR1 DFQATT and CDR2 SNEGSKA come from the germline V gene (reference sequence). The CDR3 here is CSASPGRTTGGNYGYTF. The CDR3 DNA sequence: TGCAGTGCTAGTCCGGGACGGACGACGGGGGGGAACTATGGCTACACCTTC.

CDR3: CSVEETGDEEKLFF. The CDR3 nucleotides read TGCAGCGTTGAAGAAACAGGGGATGAAGAAAAACTGTTTTTT. This rearrangement joins TRBV29-1 to TRBJ1-4; TRBD1 matches at 7 bases. Germline CDR1 is SQVTM and CDR2 is ANQGSEA. The J segment lost 8 bases and the V segment lost 0 bases, leaving 6 bases of the junction unmatched. The CDR3 consists of 14 residues.

The table lists this clone with many counts. This sequence joins TRBV28 and TRBJ1-2, with a tentative D call TRBD1 (6 bases). CDR3 size: 14 residues. V was shortened by 5 bases and J by 4 bases, with 14 bases between the two germline ends. Germline loops: CDR1 MDHEN, CDR2 SYDVKM. CDR3 nucleotides: TGTGCCAGCAGTCTCCTGGGGGCGGCCTATGGCTACACCTTC. Its translation is CASSLLGAAYGYTF.

The chain employs TRBV11-3 and TRBJ2-3; a possible D gene is TRBD2 (6 bases). Trimming took 5 bases from V and 0 from J, leaving 12 bases between them. This CDR3 is built from 15 residues. Germline V gene data show CDR1 as SGHNT and CDR2 as YENEEA. The CDR3 coding sequence is TGTGCCAGCAGCGCCCTAGGAGGGAGCACAGATACGCAGTATTTT. The encoded protein is CASSALGGSTDTQYF.

V usage is TRBV4-1 and J usage is TRBJ2-1; 13 bases are shared with TRBD2. The CDR3 covers 17 residues. The germline gives CDR1 MGHRA, CDR2 YSYEKL. Germline trimming cut 4 bases from V and 8 bases from J; bases unmatched to any gene: 11. The DNA of the CDR3 is TGCGCCAGCAGCCTATACCCTGGACTAGCGGGGGAGGATGAGCAGTTCTTC. Its translation: CASSLYPGLAGEDEQFF.

The V gene is TRBV10-2, the J gene TRBJ2-1; 11 bases align to TRBD2. J lost 8 bases, V lost 5 bases, and 5 bases had no gene match. Germline lookup yields CDR1 WSHSY and CDR2 SAAADI. CDR3 length equals 14 residues. The CDR3 loop is CASSPSGGRDEQFF. CDR3 in DNA: TGCGCCAGCAGTCCTAGCGGGGGGCGGGATGAGCAGTTCTTC.

The chain joins TRBV7-2 to TRBJ2-7, with 7 bases lining up with TRBD1. CDR3 length equals 17 residues. V dropped 7 bases and J dropped 0; count of bases not matched to a gene: 15. CDR1 and CDR2 from the germline V gene are SGHTA and FQGNSA. CDR3 in DNA: TGTGCCAGCACCGACGACAGGGACACCAGATACTCCTACGAGCAGTACTTC. Translated: CASTDDRDTRYSYEQYF.

Turning to this clone: Additional DNA sequences in this sample encode the identical CDR3. The chain employs TRBV5-4 and TRBJ1-2, with D possibly being TRBD1 (5 bases). In germline, CDR1 is SGHNT, CDR2 YYREEE (reference sequence). This CDR3 is 13 amino acids long. Deletions cut 2 bases from V and 6 bases from J, with 11 bases between. CDR3 loop: CASSFAGGNGYTF. The CDR3 nucleotides are TGTGCCAGCAGCTTTGCGGGGGGTAATGGCTACACCTTC.

This chain uses TRBV16 with TRBJ1-2, with TRBD1 as a possible D gene (5 bases). The CDR3 contains 13 residues. Per the germline V gene, CDR1 is KGHSY and CDR2 is FQNENV. Trimming pared 3 bases from V and 8 bases from J, leaving 13 bases between. The CDR3 sequence: CASSHWQGGGYTF. Written as DNA, the CDR3 is TGTGCCAGCAGCCATTGGCAGGGCGGAGGCTACACCTTC.

The CDR3 sequence: CASSLDYAGAQGYGYTF. The DNA of the CDR3 is TGTGCCAGCAGCTTAGATTATGCAGGGGCGCAGGGCTATGGCTACACCTTC. The genes are TRBV11-2 and TRBJ1-2; a possible D gene is TRBD1 (6 bases). The CDR3 is 17 residues long. Trimming pared 0 bases from V and 4 bases from J, leaving 18 bases between. CDR1 and CDR2 from the germline V gene are SGHAT and FQNNGV.

This rearrangement joins TRBV19 to TRBJ1-5, with 8 bases identical to TRBD1. Looked up from germline, CDR1 is LNHDA and CDR2 is SQIVND (reference sequence). The CDR3 runs to 14 residues. The V gene end was trimmed by 5 bases and the J gene end by 6 bases; junction bases not matched to a gene: 6. The DNA of the CDR3 is TGTGCCAGTAGTTTGACAGGGGATACTCAGCCCCAGCATTTT. Translating gives CASSLTGDTQPQHF.

The chain has TRBV21-1 and TRBJ2-1; TRBD2 was called by the table and not checked on the DNA. TRBV21-1 is given as a pseudogene. This CDR3 is 18 amino acids long. CDR3 in DNA: TGTGCCAGCAGCAAAGCGCTTTCTGCGGGGGGACCCCCAAATGAGCAGTTCTTC. Its protein product is CASSKALSAGGPPNEQFF.

The V and J genes are TRBV3-1 (or the pseudogene TRBV3-2) and TRBJ2-1, with D possibly matching TRBD2 (5 bases). Looked up from germline, CDR1 is LGHDT and CDR2 is YNNKEL (reference sequence). The CDR3 has 11 residues. V was cut by 5 bases and J by 11 bases, with 10 bases left in between. This chain's CDR3 is CASSSGVKQFF. The CDR3 DNA reads as TGTGCCAGCAGCAGCGGAGTGAAGCAGTTCTTC.

This clone was seen once. The V call is TRBV27, the J call TRBJ1-2; tentative D call: TRBD1 (6 bases). The CDR3 spans 15 residues. The V and J ends lost 7 bases and 1 base respectively, with 16 bases between them. The germline V gene encodes CDR1 MNHEY and CDR2 SMNVEV (reference sequence). Here the CDR3 DNA reads TGTGCCAGCATGTATAGGTCAGGGGATAACTATGGCTACACCTTC. Encoded protein: CASMYRSGDNYGYTF.

This chain links TRBV3-1 (or the pseudogene TRBV3-2) with TRBJ2-3, with TRBD2 matching over 11 bases. The CDR3 has 16 residues. V lost 2 bases, J lost 4 bases, and 5 bases stayed unmatched. The germline V gene encodes CDR1 LGHDT and CDR2 YNNKEL (reference sequence). CDR3 sequence reads: CASSQLASGGSDTQYF. The CDR3 region has the DNA TGTGCCAGCAGCCAACTTGCTAGCGGGGGGTCAGATACGCAGTATTTT.

This clone came up a few times. This chain uses TRBV7-6 with TRBJ2-5; maybe TRBD1 (6 bases). The V end was cut by 4 bases, the J end by 5 bases, with 14 bases between. This CDR3 comprises 14 residues. CDR1 SGHVS and CDR2 FNYEAQ come from the germline V gene. CDR3 loop: CASSSSQGTETQYF. The CDR3 nucleotides are TGTGCCAGCAGCTCTTCCCAGGGGACGGAGACCCAGTACTTC.

This chain joins TRBV10-2 and TRBJ1-2, with 7 bases fitting TRBD1. The V segment lost 5 bases and the J segment 3 bases; nucleotides outside the gene matches: 6. The length of the CDR3 is 14 residues. CDR1 and CDR2 from the germline V gene are WSHSY and SAAADI. The CDR3 spells CASSPEGAYYGYTF. The CDR3 coding sequence is TGCGCCAGCAGTCCGGAGGGGGCTTACTATGGCTACACCTTC.

This sequence joins TRBV24-1 and TRBJ2-2, with 9 positions matching TRBD1. CDR3 length: 16 residues. J gave up 5 bases and V 4 bases, and 7 bases lay outside the gene matches. Germline CDR1 and CDR2: KGHDR and SFDVKD. As DNA, the CDR3 is TGTGCCACCAGTGAGGGAGGGACAGGGAGAACCGGGGAGCTGTTTTTT. Its protein product is CATSEGGTGRTGELFF.

The rearrangement uses TRBV7-3 and TRBJ2-1; TRBD2 matches 11 bases. With V trimmed by 4 bases and J by 6 bases, 5 bases remained unmatched. This CDR3 has 15 amino acids. Germline values: CDR1 SGHTA, CDR2 FQGTGA. CDR3 in DNA: TGTGCCAGCAGCTCCTTAGCGGGGGGGCGCAATGAGCAGTTCTTC. Translating it yields CASSSLAGGRNEQFF.